This record covers a single T cell receptor beta chain. The antigen remains undetermined. Repertoires were generated with immunoSEQ multiplex PCR, while TCRdb's copy carries only in-frame clones and drops some. Found here are 130,000 or so clones, about 92% of them singletons; the top ten hold around 1%. This sample is part of a study of T cell responses to AZD1222 COVID-19 vaccine. Study findings and constraints: At baseline, just 6 or 7 AZD1222 recipients tested seropositive.

Sequences were derived from peripheral blood, sampled on day 0 of MenACWY control vaccination. This sequence originates from an adult in good health.

CDR3 in amino acids: CASSSGQGPYEQYF. DNA of the CDR3: TGCGCCAGCAGCTCGGGACAGGGACCATACGAGCAGTACTTC. V and J are TRBV5-1 and TRBJ2-7, with 9 bases that match TRBD1. CDR1 is SGHRS and CDR2 is YFSETQ in the germline V gene. The CDR3 has 14 amino acids. After removal of 3 bases from V and 4 bases from J, the junction contained 5 bases not matched to a gene.